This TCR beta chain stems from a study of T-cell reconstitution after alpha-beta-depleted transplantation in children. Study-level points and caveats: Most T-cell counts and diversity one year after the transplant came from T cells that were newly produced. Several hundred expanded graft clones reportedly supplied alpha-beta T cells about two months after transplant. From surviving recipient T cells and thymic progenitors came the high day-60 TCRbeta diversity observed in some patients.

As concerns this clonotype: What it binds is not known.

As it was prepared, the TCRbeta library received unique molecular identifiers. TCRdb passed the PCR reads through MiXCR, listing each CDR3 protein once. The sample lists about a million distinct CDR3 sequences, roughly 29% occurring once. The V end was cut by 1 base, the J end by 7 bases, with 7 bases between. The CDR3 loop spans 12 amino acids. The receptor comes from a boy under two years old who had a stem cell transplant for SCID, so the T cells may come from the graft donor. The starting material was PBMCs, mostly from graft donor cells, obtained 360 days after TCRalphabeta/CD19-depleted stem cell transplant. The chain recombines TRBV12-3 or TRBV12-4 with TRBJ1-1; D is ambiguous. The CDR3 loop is CASSLVSGEAFF. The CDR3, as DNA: TGTGCCAGCAGTTTAGTCTCCGGTGAAGCTTTCTTT.